The T cell receptor (beta chain) under discussion was sequenced for a study of blood T cell repertoires in COVID-19. Turning to the study itself: COVID-19 samples, acute and convalescent, were from the United States, Italy and Spain. Sample material is recorded as cDNA or gDNA derived from T cells, B-cell-depleted T cells, or PBMCs.

Trimming took 8 bases from V and 0 from J, leaving 10 bases between them. The CDR3 has 13 residues. Source study methods: Amplification of reference gene primers was used by the study to estimate nucleated cell counts. Using immunoSEQ multiplex PCR, the repertoire was profiled, and TCRdb retains in-frame clones only, with some absent. For V, J and clone size, that table is used; D and trimming come from the DNA. The sample includes some 80,000 clones, approximately 85% of them seen just once. The genes are TRBV12-3 or TRBV12-4 and TRBJ1-1; D ambiguous. The sequencing input was peripheral blood. The sequence came from a woman older than 75 with active or convalescent COVID-19. In DNA form, the CDR3 reads TGTGCCAGCGGCAGGCTTATGAACACTGAAGCTTTCTTT. This codes for CASGRLMNTEAFF.